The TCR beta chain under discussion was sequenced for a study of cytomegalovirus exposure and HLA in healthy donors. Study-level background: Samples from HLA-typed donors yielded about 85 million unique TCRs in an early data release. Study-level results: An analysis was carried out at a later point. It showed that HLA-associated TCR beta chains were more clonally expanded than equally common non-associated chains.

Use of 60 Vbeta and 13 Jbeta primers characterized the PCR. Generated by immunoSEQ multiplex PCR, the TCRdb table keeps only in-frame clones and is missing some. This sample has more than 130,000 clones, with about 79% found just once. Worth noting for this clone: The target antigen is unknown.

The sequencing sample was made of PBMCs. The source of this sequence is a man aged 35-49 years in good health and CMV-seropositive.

The DNA for the CDR3 is TGTGCCATCAGTGAGTGGGGCAGGGAGAACACCGGGGAGCTGTTTTTT. It encodes CAISEWGRENTGELFF. The genes are TRBV10-3 and TRBJ2-2, with D possibly being TRBD1 (5 bases). Trimming cost V 1 base and J 1 base, with 10 bases left between them. This CDR3 spans 16 amino acids. From germline, CDR1 is ENHRY and CDR2 SYGVKD.